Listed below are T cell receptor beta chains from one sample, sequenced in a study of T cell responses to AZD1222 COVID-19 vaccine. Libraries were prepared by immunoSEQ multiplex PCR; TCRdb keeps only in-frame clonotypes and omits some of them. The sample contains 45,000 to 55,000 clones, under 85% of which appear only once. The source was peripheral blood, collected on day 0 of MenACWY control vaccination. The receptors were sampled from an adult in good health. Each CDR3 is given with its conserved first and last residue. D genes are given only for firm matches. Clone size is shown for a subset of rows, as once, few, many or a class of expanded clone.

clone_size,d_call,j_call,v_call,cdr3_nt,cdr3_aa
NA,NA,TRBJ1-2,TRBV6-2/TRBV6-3,TGTGCCAGCAGTTACACAGGGCTGGACTATGGCTACACCTTC,CASSYTGLDYGYTF
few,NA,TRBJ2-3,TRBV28,TGTGCCAGCAGTGAGCGCTTCGGCCCAATTAGCTACATGGATACGCAGTATTTT,CASSERFGPISYMDTQYF
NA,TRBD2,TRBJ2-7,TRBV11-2,TGTGCCAGCAGCCCACGGACTAGCGGCCCCTACGAGCAGTACTTC,CASSPRTSGPYEQYF
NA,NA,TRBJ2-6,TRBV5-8,TGTGCCAGCAGCTTGGGGACTTTAATTAGGACTGGGGCCAACGTCCTGACTTTC,CASSLGTLIRTGANVLTF
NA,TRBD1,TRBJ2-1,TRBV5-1,TGCGCCAGCAGCTCTACAGGGGGCTCCTACAATGAGCAGTTCTTC,CASSSTGGSYNEQFF
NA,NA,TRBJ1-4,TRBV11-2,TGTGCCAGCAGCTTAGCCGGGGGGGCTAATGAAAAACTGTTTTTT,CASSLAGGANEKLFF
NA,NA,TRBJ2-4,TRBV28,TGTGCCAGCAGGCCTTTGGGGGGCACCAAAAACATTCAGTACTTC,CASRPLGGTKNIQYF
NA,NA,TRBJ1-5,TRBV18,TGTGCCAGCTCAGCGGGGGTCCATCAGCCCCAGCATTTT,CASSAGVHQPQHF
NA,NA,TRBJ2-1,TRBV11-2,TGTGCCAGCAGCTTAGCGGCGGGGGCTACTGAGCAGTTCTTC,CASSLAAGATEQFF
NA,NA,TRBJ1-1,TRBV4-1,TGCGCCAGCAGCTCGGGGCGTATGATGACTTTCTTT,CASSSGRMMTFF
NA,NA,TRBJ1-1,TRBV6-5,TGTGCCAGCAGTTCACCGGGACGGGCGGAGACTGAAGCTTTCTTT,CASSSPGRAETEAFF
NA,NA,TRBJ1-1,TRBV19,TGTGCCAGTAGTACAGCCACGTCGAACACTGAAGCTTTCTTT,CASSTATSNTEAFF
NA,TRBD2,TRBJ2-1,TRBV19,TGTGCCATAGGGGGACTAGCGGGAGGGCCCGGTGAGCAGTTCTTC,CAIGGLAGGPGEQFF
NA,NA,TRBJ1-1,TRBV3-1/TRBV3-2,TGTGCCAGCAGCTATACAGGGAACACTGAAGCTTTCTTT,CASSYTGNTEAFF
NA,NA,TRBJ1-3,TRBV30,TGTGCCTGGAGTGTTACAGGGAGTTCTGGAAACACCATATATTTT,CAWSVTGSSGNTIYF
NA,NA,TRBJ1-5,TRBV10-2,TGCGCCAGCAGAGGGCCAGGGTGGAATCAGCCCCAGCATTTT,CASRGPGWNQPQHF
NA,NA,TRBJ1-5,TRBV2,TGTGCCAGCAGTGAAATGGGGCACCGCAGTAGCAATCAGCCCCAGCATTTT,CASSEMGHRSSNQPQHF
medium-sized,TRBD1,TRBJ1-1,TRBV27,TGTGCCAGCAGGTTAGAGGGGGCGCTGATGAACACTGAAGCTTTCTTT,CASRLEGALMNTEAFF
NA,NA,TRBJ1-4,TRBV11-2,TGTGCCAGCAGCTTAGCGACGGCGGCAACTAATGAAAAACTGTTTTTT,CASSLATAATNEKLFF
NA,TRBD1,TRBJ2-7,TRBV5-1,TGCGCCAGCAGCTTGACTGGACAGGGTAAATACTTC,CASSLTGQGKYF
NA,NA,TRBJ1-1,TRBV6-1,TGTGCCAGCAGTGAGGGGACGGAGGGTACTGAAGCTTTCTTT,CASSEGTEGTEAFF
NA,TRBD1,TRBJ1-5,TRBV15,TGTGCCACCAGCAGAGATCAGACAGGGGCCAATCAGCCCCAGCATTTT,CATSRDQTGANQPQHF
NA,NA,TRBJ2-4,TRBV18,TGTGCCAGCTCACCACCGATAGACGGCATTCAGTACTTC,CASSPPIDGIQYF
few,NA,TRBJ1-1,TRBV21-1,TGTGCCAGCAGCTTGGACAGGGGGCCCACTGAAGCTTTCTTT,CASSLDRGPTEAFF
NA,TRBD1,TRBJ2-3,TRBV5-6,TGTGCCAGCATCGGGACAGGGGTTGCAGATACGCAGTATTTT,CASIGTGVADTQYF
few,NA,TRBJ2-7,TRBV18,TGTGCCAGCTCACCACCTAGTACATACGAGCAGTACTTC,CASSPPSTYEQYF
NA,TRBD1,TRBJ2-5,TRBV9,TGTGCCAGCAGCCCGGTAGGGACAGCTCGACAAGAGACCCAGTACTTC,CASSPVGTARQETQYF
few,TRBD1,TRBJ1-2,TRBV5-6,TGTGCCAGCAGCTTGGCAGGGGGCCTTAACTATGGCTACACCTTC,CASSLAGGLNYGYTF
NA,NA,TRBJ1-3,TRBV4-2,TGTGCCAGCAGCCAAGGGCCAGGGGATGAGGGAAACACCATATATTTT,CASSQGPGDEGNTIYF
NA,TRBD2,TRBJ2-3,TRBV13,TGTGCCAGCAGCCGCGGACTAGCGGGAACCACAGATACGCAGTATTTT,CASSRGLAGTTDTQYF
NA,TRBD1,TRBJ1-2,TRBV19,TGTGCCAGTAGTACGACAGGGGAAAATGTCGGCTACACCTTC,CASSTTGENVGYTF
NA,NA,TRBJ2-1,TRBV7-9,TGTGCCAGCAGCCTCATTCGCCTTGAGCAGTTCTTC,CASSLIRLEQFF
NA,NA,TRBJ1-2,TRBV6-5,TGTGCCAGCACCAAGGGGGGGAGTCTAATCTTTGGCTACACCTTC,CASTKGGSLIFGYTF
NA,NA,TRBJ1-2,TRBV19,TGTGCCAGTACCATCCTACAGGGCCGATATGGCTACACCTTC,CASTILQGRYGYTF
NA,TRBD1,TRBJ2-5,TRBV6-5,TGTGCCATCAACCGAGGACAGGGCGGGGAGACCCAGTACTTC,CAINRGQGGETQYF
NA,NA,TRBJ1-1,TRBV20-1,TGCAGTGCTAGGGAAGAAGCTTTCTTT,CSAREEAFF
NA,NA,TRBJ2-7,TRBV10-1,TGCGCCAGCAGTGAGGTCGGGGCGGCCTACGAGCAGTACTTC,CASSEVGAAYEQYF
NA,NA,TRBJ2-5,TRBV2,TGTGCCACCCAGCGGGAAGAGACCCAGTACTTC,CATQREETQYF
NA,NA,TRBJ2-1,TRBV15,TGTGCCACCAGCAGATTGGGGGGGCCACTAAATGAGCAGTTCTTC,CATSRLGGPLNEQFF
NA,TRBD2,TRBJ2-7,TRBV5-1,TGCGCCAGCAGCTTGGCCGGGAGGAGCCCAGCAGGCGAGCAGTACTTC,CASSLAGRSPAGEQYF
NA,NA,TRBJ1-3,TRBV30,TGTGCCTGGAGTGTTAATCAACACGGCGACACCATATATTTT,CAWSVNQHGDTIYF